This TCR beta chain was sequenced in a study of T-cell reconstitution after alpha-beta-depleted transplantation in children. Germline-derived CDR1 and CDR2 are SQVTM and ANQGSEA. The V end was cut by 2 bases, the J end by 1 base, with 5 bases between. The CDR3 is made up of 12 amino acids. Molecular barcoding with unique molecular identifiers was used for the TCRbeta library. One entry per CDR3 protein results from TCRdb running MiXCR on the PCR reads. The data hold some 520,000 distinct CDR3 sequences, with about 33% observed a single time. There are a few counts of this clonotype. This sequence was found in a human donor who donated a stem cell graft to a child with aplastic anemia. The source material was PBMCs from the stem cell graft donor, sampled from the stem cell graft. The genes are TRBV29-1 and TRBJ1-1; D call uncertain. For the CDR3, the DNA is TGCAGCGTTGAACGGACGAACACTGAAGCTTTCTTT. Translating gives CSVERTNTEAFF.